These 6 T cell receptor beta chains were sequenced from one sample in a study of T-cell reconstitution after alpha-beta-depleted transplantation in children. It was with unique molecular identifiers that the TCRbeta library was prepared. Via MiXCR, TCRdb re-called the PCR reads, giving one row per CDR3 protein. The repertoire holds about 500,000 distinct CDR3 sequences, with less than 35% as singletons. Sequenced material: PBMCs from the stem cell graft donor, taken from the stem cell graft. These receptors were taken from a human donor who donated a stem cell graft to a child with aplastic anemia.

This chain uses TRBV29-1 with TRBJ2-2, with TRBD1 identical over 7 bases. This CDR3 has 14 amino acids. Looked up from germline, CDR1 is SQVTM and CDR2 is ANQGSEA. Germline trimming cut 5 bases from V and 0 bases from J; bases unmatched to any gene: 3. The CDR3 DNA reads as TGCAGCGTTCTGACAGGGACGAACACCGGGGAGCTGTTTTTT. Translating gives CSVLTGTNTGELFF.

This clonotype has more than one count but fewer than ten. The chain is built from TRBV7-9 and TRBJ2-7, with D possibly TRBD2 on 5 matching bases. This CDR3 has 16 amino acids. Germline V gene lookup returns CDR1 SEHNR and CDR2 FQNEAQ (reference sequence). Between the trimmed V and J ends, which lost 4 bases and 7 bases, there was a span of 23 bases. The CDR3 here is CASSSHPLGGLIEQYF. The CDR3 nucleotides are TGTGCCAGCAGCTCCCACCCCCTGGGCGGGCTGATTGAGCAGTACTTC.

The V gene is TRBV7-2, the J gene TRBJ2-1; 9 nucleotides line up with TRBD2. V lost 1 base to trimming and J lost 9 bases; unmatched junction nucleotides: 7. The CDR3 runs to 15 residues. From germline, CDR1 is SGHTA and CDR2 FQGNSA. The CDR3 loop reads CASSLESSGKVEQFF. The CDR3 region has the DNA TGTGCCAGCAGCTTAGAGTCTAGCGGGAAAGTTGAGCAGTTCTTC.

In this sample, this clonotype turned up a few times. V usage is TRBV7-6 and J usage is TRBJ2-3, with unresolved D. The CDR3 contains 13 residues. Trimming pared 0 bases from V and 2 bases from J, leaving 3 bases between. Germline CDR1 and CDR2: SGHVS and FNYEAQ. The CDR3 is CASSLAHTDTQYF. The CDR3 DNA reads as TGTGCCAGCAGCTTAGCCCACACAGATACGCAGTATTTT.

This chain joins TRBV5-1 and TRBJ1-6, with 11 positions matching TRBD1. The CDR3 is 17 amino acids. Germline CDR1 SGHRS, CDR2 YFSETQ. Unmatched junction bases numbered 9, after V lost 4 bases and J lost 6 bases. The CDR3 here is CASSTGGTGGSNSPLHF. The CDR3 DNA sequence: TGCGCCAGCAGCACCGGAGGGACAGGGGGAAGTAATTCACCCCTCCACTTT.

The chain links TRBV10-1 to TRBJ1-2, with 7 positions matching TRBD1. Germline assignment: CDR1 WNHNN and CDR2 SYGVQD (reference sequence). This CDR3 spans 13 amino acids. The junction had 7 bases not matched to a gene; V was cut back by 5 bases and J by 7 bases. CDR3 sequence reads: CASSQDRDAGYTF. The CDR3 nucleotides are TGCGCCAGCAGTCAAGACAGGGACGCTGGCTACACCTTC.